The 11 T cell receptor beta chains below were found in one sample sequenced in a study of blood T cell repertoires in COVID-19 (dated by TCRdb to about 2020). The library was prepared using the immunoSEQ multiplex PCR assay. Imported from immuneACCESS, the table was reduced by TCRdb to in-frame sequences with V and J called. These copies leave out some clones; in studies compared against another copy, an unresolved V gene accounts for under half, and the cause of the remainder is not known. Counted in this sample were hundreds of thousands of clones; 80% to 85% of them appeared once. 5% of the sample belongs to the ten largest clones. Input material: PBMCs or T cells enriched from blood (not recorded which). The origin of the receptors is a man between 35 and 55 years old who had been exposed to COVID-19.

The J gene is TRBJ2-2, the V gene TRBV6-5; 9 positions match TRBD1. Losses at the gene ends were 6 bases for V and 7 bases for J; bases not matched to a gene: 3. The CDR3 totals 13 residues. Germline V CDR1 and CDR2: MNHEY, SVGAGI. CDR3 DNA: TGTGCCAGCAGGGGACAGGGCGACGGGGAGCTGTTTTTT. It is translated as CASRGQGDGELFF.

Comment on this clone: Compared with germline, one end of the junction differs, possibly owing to a read error. The CDR3 region has the DNA TGTGCCAGCTCGCCACAGGGGGCCTACGAGCAGTACTTC. It yields the protein CASSPQGAYEQYF. The gene calls are TRBV18 and TRBJ2-7, with 8 bases lining up with TRBD1. CDR1 and CDR2 from the germline V gene are KGHSH and LQKENI. The CDR3 has 13 residues.

CDR3 DNA: TGTGCCAGTACCGACAGGGGTGGCACTGAAGCTTTCTTT. This gives the protein CASTDRGGTEAFF. V and J are TRBV19 and TRBJ1-1; 8 bases are shared with TRBD1. The CDR3 sequence is 13 residues long. Germline lookup yields CDR1 LNHDA and CDR2 SQIVND (reference sequence). V shed 7 bases, J shed 4 bases, and the junction held 5 bases outside the gene matches. Complete variable domain (other parts from reference TRBV19 and TRBJ1-1): DGGITQSPKYLFRKEGQNVTLSCEQNLNHDAMYWYRQDPGQGLRLIYYSQIVNDFQKGDIAEGYSVSREKKESFPLTVTSAQKNPTAFYLCASTDRGGTEAFFGQGTRLTVV.

The chain carries TRBV19 and TRBJ1-2, with 12 bases lining up with TRBD1. This CDR3 is built from 19 residues. V shed 4 bases, J shed 1 base, and the junction held 13 bases outside the gene matches. Germline V gives CDR1 LNHDA, CDR2 SQIVND (reference sequence). The CDR3: CASSTWDRGRRGVNYGYTF. CDR3 DNA: TGTGCCAGTAGTACTTGGGACAGGGGGCGCAGAGGGGTTAACTATGGCTACACCTTC.

The V gene is TRBV3-1 (or the pseudogene TRBV3-2), the J gene TRBJ1-2, with 8 nucleotides matching TRBD1. CDR1 and CDR2 from the germline V gene are LGHDT and YNNKEL (reference sequence). The CDR3 contains 17 residues. J lost 7 bases, V lost 3 bases, and 16 bases had no gene match. The CDR3 DNA sequence: TGTGCCAGCAGCCACTACGGACAGGGCGGCCAATTGGGTGGCTACACCTTC. Translating gives CASSHYGQGGQLGGYTF.

This chain uses TRBV5-1 with TRBJ2-7; a possible D gene is TRBD1 (6 bases). Per germline, CDR1 SGHRS and CDR2 YFSETQ. Trimming left V 2 bases short and J 5 bases short, with 14 bases between. The CDR3 spans 14 residues. CDR3 amino acids: CASSLGVGAHEQYF. CDR3 coding DNA: TGCGCCAGCAGCTTAGGAGTGGGGGCCCACGAGCAGTACTTC.

A single count supports this clone. The CDR3 loop is CASSSTGGVDTQYF. In nucleotides, the CDR3 is TGTGCCAGCAGTTCCACGGGAGGCGTAGATACGCAGTATTTT. The V gene is TRBV27, the J gene TRBJ2-3; TRBD2 aligns across 7 bases. CDR3 size: 14 residues. CDR1 is MNHEY and CDR2 is SMNVEV in the germline V gene (reference sequence). V lost 4 bases and J lost 5; bases outside the gene matches: 6.

The gene calls are TRBV28 and TRBJ2-5; a weak D match, TRBD2 (5 bases). In germline, CDR1 is MDHEN, CDR2 SYDVKM. This CDR3 has 13 residues. V was pared by 8 bases and J by 4 bases, with 14 bases between. The CDR3 spells CASRPRGSETQYF. The CDR3 DNA follows: TGTGCCAGCCGGCCTCGGGGATCAGAGACCCAGTACTTC.

The rearrangement joins TRBV4-1 to TRBJ2-2, with D perhaps matching TRBD2 (6 bases). The V and J ends lost 3 bases and 7 bases respectively, with 15 bases between them. The germline CDR1 and CDR2 sequences are MGHRA and YSYEKL. CDR3 length equals 15 residues. The CDR3 nucleotides read TGCGCCAGCAGCCACCCCTCCACTAGCTTCGGGGAGCTGTTTTTT. Its translation is CASSHPSTSFGELFF.

In DNA, the CDR3 is TGTGCCAGCAGCGCCAATTCCTATGGCTACACCTTC. Translated: CASSANSYGYTF. The chain couples TRBV9 to TRBJ1-2, with D hard to call. Trimming took off 3 bases at V and 4 bases at J, with 7 bases between the two ends. Germline CDR1 and CDR2: SGDLS and YYNGEE. This CDR3 is built from 12 residues.

The chain couples TRBV7-9 to TRBJ1-1; 9 nucleotides agree with TRBD1. V shed 6 bases and J 5 bases; nucleotides not matched to a gene: 10. From germline, CDR1 is SEHNR and CDR2 FQNEAQ (reference sequence). There are 15 residues in the CDR3. CDR3 sequence: CASSPGQGSGTEAFF. The DNA of the CDR3 is TGTGCCAGCAGTCCGGGACAGGGATCCGGGACTGAAGCTTTCTTT.